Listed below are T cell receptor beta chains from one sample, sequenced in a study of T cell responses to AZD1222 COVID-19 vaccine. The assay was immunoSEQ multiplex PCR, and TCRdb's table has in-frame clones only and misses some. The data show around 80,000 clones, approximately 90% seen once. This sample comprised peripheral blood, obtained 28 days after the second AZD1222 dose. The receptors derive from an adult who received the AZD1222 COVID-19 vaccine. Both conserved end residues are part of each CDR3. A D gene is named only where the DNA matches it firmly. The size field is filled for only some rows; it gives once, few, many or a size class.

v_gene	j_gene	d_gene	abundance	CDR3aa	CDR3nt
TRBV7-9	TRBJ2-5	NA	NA	CASERETQYF	TGTGCCAGCGAGCGGGAGACCCAGTACTTC
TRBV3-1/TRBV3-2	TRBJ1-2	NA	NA	CASSQIQGGTSGYTF	TGTGCCAGCAGCCAAATACAGGGTGGGACGTCTGGCTACACCTTC
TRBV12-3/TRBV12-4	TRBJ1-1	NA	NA	CASSLMTDTEAFF	TGTGCCAGCAGTTTAATGACTGACACTGAAGCTTTCTTT
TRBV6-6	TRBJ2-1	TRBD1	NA	CASSYSGQIYNEQFF	TGTGCCAGCAGTTACTCGGGACAGATCTACAATGAGCAGTTCTTC
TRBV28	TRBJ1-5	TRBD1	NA	CASRRQGPNQPQHF	TGTGCCAGCCGAAGACAGGGACCAAATCAGCCCCAGCATTTT
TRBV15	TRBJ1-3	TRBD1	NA	CATGGTGGNTIYF	TGTGCCACCGGGGGGACAGGGGGAAACACCATATATTTT
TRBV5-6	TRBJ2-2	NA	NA	CASSLGGPGELFF	TGTGCCAGCAGCTTGGGGGGCCCAGGGGAGCTGTTTTTT
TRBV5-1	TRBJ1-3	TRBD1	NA	CASSRQGDSGNTIYF	TGCGCCAGCAGCCGACAGGGTGATTCTGGAAACACCATATATTTT
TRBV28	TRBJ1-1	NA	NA	CASRLAILRRNTEAFF	TGTGCCAGCAGGCTGGCCATTCTCAGGAGGAACACTGAAGCTTTCTTT
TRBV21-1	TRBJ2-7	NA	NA	CASSKTKGSRRPHEQYF	TGTGCCAGCAGCAAAACAAAGGGATCCCGTCGGCCCCACGAGCAGTACTTC
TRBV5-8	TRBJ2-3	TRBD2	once	CASRKGVASGRTDTQYF	TGTGCCAGCAGGAAGGGGGTCGCTAGCGGGCGCACAGATACGCAGTATTTT
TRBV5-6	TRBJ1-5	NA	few	CASSSRGLGQPQHF	TGTGCCAGCAGCTCCAGAGGATTGGGCCAGCCCCAGCATTTT
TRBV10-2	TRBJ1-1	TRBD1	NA	CASRGQTENTEAFF	TGCGCCAGCAGGGGACAGACGGAGAACACTGAAGCTTTCTTT
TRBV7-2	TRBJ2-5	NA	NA	CASSPYFGETQYF	TGTGCCAGCAGCCCCTATTTCGGGGAGACCCAGTACTTC
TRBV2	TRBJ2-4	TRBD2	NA	CASSKRDSAQNIQYF	TGTGCCAGCAGCAAGCGGGACTCCGCCCAAAACATTCAGTACTTC
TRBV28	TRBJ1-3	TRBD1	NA	CASSPGTEGRTIYF	TGTGCCAGCAGCCCCGGGACAGAAGGCCGCACCATATATTTT
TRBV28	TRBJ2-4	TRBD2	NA	CASSSSGIRVDIQYF	TGTGCCAGCAGCAGCAGCGGGATAAGGGTTGACATTCAGTACTTC
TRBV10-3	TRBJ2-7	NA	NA	CAISPETPFGYEQYF	TGTGCCATCAGTCCTGAGACACCCTTTGGGTACGAGCAGTACTTC
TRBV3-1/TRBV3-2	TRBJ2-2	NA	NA	CASSPTTSAGELFF	TGTGCCAGCAGCCCAACAACATCAGCCGGGGAGCTGTTTTTT
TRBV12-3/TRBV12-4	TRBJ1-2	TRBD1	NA	CASSPREGGGYTF	TGTGCCAGCAGTCCCAGGGAAGGGGGCGGCTACACCTTC
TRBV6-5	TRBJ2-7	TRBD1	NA	CASRPGTGGYEQYF	TGTGCCAGCAGACCAGGGACAGGGGGCTACGAGCAGTACTTC
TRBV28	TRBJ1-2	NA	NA	CASSLPDVFYGYTF	TGTGCCAGCAGTTTACCCGACGTTTTCTATGGCTACACCTTC
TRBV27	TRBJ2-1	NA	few	CASSWGRGIDNEQFF	TGTGCCAGCAGTTGGGGCAGGGGTATAGACAATGAGCAGTTCTTC
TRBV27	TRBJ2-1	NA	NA	CASSRLAHESNEQFF	TGTGCCAGCAGTAGGCTAGCTCACGAGTCGAATGAGCAGTTCTTC
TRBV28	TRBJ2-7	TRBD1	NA	CAIRGYYEQYF	TGTGCCATCAGGGGGTACTACGAGCAGTACTTC
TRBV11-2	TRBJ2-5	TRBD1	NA	CASSPGQGGVETQYF	TGTGCCAGCAGCCCGGGACAGGGAGGGGTGGAGACCCAGTACTTC
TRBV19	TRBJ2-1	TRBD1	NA	CASSRNRGYEQFF	TGTGCCAGTAGTAGGAACAGGGGGTATGAGCAGTTCTTC
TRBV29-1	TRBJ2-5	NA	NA	CSVDRGGETQYF	TGCAGCGTTGACAGGGGTGGGGAGACCCAGTACTTC
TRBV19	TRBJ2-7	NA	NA	CASSISGVVYEQYF	TGTGCCAGTAGTATATCGGGTGTCGTCTACGAGCAGTACTTC
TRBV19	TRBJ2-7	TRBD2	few	CATAPGLASYEQYF	TGTGCCACCGCTCCGGGACTAGCGAGCTACGAGCAGTACTTC
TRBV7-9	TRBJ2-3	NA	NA	CATMVRGRTDTQYF	TGTGCCACTATGGTCCGGGGGAGGACAGATACGCAGTATTTT
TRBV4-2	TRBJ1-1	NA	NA	CASSQRVTGLNTEAFF	TGTGCCAGCAGCCAAAGGGTCACAGGGTTGAACACTGAAGCTTTCTTT
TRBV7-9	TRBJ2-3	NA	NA	CASSPRGPDTQYF	TGTGCCAGCAGCCCCCGCGGCCCAGATACGCAGTATTTT
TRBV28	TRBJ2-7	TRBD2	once	CASTLSGSLFEQYF	TGTGCCAGCACCCTTAGCGGGAGCCTGTTTGAGCAGTACTTC
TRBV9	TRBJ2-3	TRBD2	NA	CASSPDRTSGSTGVTDTQYF	TGTGCCAGCAGCCCAGATAGGACTAGCGGGAGTACTGGGGTCACAGATACGCAGTATTTT
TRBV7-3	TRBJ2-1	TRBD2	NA	CASQLAGVGEQFF	TGTGCCAGCCAGCTAGCGGGAGTGGGTGAGCAGTTCTTC
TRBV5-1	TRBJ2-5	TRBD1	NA	CASSIGQGASETQYF	TGCGCCAGCAGCATAGGACAGGGGGCGTCCGAGACCCAGTACTTC
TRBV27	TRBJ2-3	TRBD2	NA	CASSFGRGISTDTQYF	TGTGCCAGCAGTTTCGGGCGGGGGATCAGCACAGATACGCAGTATTTT
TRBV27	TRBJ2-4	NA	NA	CASSFLAALAKNIQYF	TGTGCCAGCAGTTTCTTAGCGGCACTAGCCAAAAACATTCAGTACTTC
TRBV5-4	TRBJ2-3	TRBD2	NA	CAMNRLASTDTQYF	TGTGCCATGAACCGACTAGCTAGCACAGATACGCAGTATTTT
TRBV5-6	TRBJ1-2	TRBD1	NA	CASTEDRDNYGYTF	TGTGCCAGCACCGAGGACAGGGATAACTATGGCTACACCTTC
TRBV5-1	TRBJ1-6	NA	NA	CASSLGEAGYRSPLHF	TGCGCCAGCAGCTTGGGGGAGGCGGGGTACCGTTCACCCCTCCACTTT
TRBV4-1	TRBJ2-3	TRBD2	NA	CASSQDASSGSWSDTQYF	TGCGCCAGCAGCCAAGATGCGTCTAGCGGGAGCTGGTCGGATACGCAGTATTTT